Following are 32 T cell receptor beta chains from one sample sequenced in a study of beta chain features in type 1 diabetes. Whole-study findings and limits: Shortening of TCRB CDR3s, moderate but significant, appeared in all four CD4+ subsets of Type 1 diabetes patients.

These TCRs' antigens remain unknown. Sequenced material consisted of expressed TCRB transcripts (all of the isolated RNA was reverse transcribed). The repertoire was sequenced with immunoSEQ multiplex PCR; TCRdb's copy has only in-frame clones and lacks some. This sample yields hundreds of thousands of clones, of which more than 12% are seen a single time; around 0.04% belongs to the top ten. The sequenced material came from naive CD4+ T cells from blood. The receptors originated from a man between 18 and 35 years old with type 1 diabetes.

The chain couples TRBV7-2 to TRBJ1-1; TRBD1 is a possible D gene (6 bases). Germline V gene sequence: CDR1 SGHTA, CDR2 FQGNSA. Trimming shortened V by 3 bases and J by 8 bases, and 10 bases separated the two germline ends. This CDR3 region has 12 residues. The CDR3 loop is CASSLIQGEAFF. CDR3 nucleotides: TGTGCCAGCAGCTTGATTCAGGGGGAAGCTTTCTTT.

This chain connects TRBV5-4 to TRBJ2-1; perhaps TRBD2 as D (6 bases). Germline V gene lookup returns CDR1 SGHNT and CDR2 YYREEE (reference sequence). The V end lost 2 bases, the J end lost 7 bases, and 10 bases lay between the germline ends. The CDR3 consists of 13 residues. The CDR3 loop reads CASSFVGSNEQFF. For the CDR3, the DNA is TGTGCCAGCAGCTTTGTCGGGAGTAATGAGCAGTTCTTC.

The rearrangement joins TRBV11-1 to TRBJ2-3; D is perhaps TRBD1 (5 bases). This CDR3 spans 14 amino acids. V gave up 8 bases and J gave up 0 bases, with 12 bases separating them. Germline CDR1 SGHAT, CDR2 FQDESV (reference sequence). As DNA, the CDR3 is TGTGCCAGCGCCCAGGGCAAGAGCACAGATACGCAGTATTTT. This gives the protein CASAQGKSTDTQYF.

This clone was found a few times. This rearrangement joins TRBV5-1 to TRBJ1-1; 9 nucleotides agree with TRBD1. Losses at the gene ends were 4 bases for V and 4 bases for J; bases not matched to a gene: 8. The CDR3 totals 15 residues. Looked up from germline, CDR1 is SGHRS and CDR2 is YFSETQ. The CDR3 region is CASSPRTGEGTEAFF. Written as DNA, the CDR3 is TGCGCCAGCAGCCCCCGGACAGGGGAGGGCACTGAAGCTTTCTTT.

The J gene is TRBJ1-5, the V gene TRBV7-3; D unresolved. The CDR3 contains 14 residues. Looked up from germline, CDR1 is SGHTA and CDR2 is FQGTGA. V was pared by 3 bases and J by 5 bases, with 11 bases between. In nucleotides, the CDR3 is TGTGCCAGCAGCTTTACCGGGAGGGATCAGCCCCAGCATTTT. This codes for CASSFTGRDQPQHF.

The rearrangement uses TRBV4-3 and TRBJ1-1; a weak D match, TRBD1 (5 bases). The V gene's germline CDR1 is LGHNA and CDR2 YSLEER. This CDR3 comprises 15 residues. Trimming removed 0 bases from V and 7 bases from J, with 15 bases in between. The DNA for the CDR3 is TGCGCCAGCAGCCAAGATCCCGCAGGGACGAATGAAGCTTTCTTT. It encodes CASSQDPAGTNEAFF.

This chain connects TRBV14 to TRBJ2-7; 7 positions match TRBD1. The germline V gene encodes CDR1 SGHDN and CDR2 FVKESK. The ends lost 2 bases at V and 3 bases at J; junction bases unmatched: 10. CDR3 length: 16 amino acids. The CDR3 is CASSQRPSRDSYEQYF. The CDR3 DNA is TGTGCCAGCAGCCAAAGACCCTCTCGGGACAGCTACGAGCAGTACTTC.

This chain links TRBV7-2 with TRBJ2-1, with 8 bases lining up with TRBD2. CDR1 is SGHTA, CDR2 FQGNSA, per germline. The CDR3 runs 15 residues. Trimming cost V 5 bases and J 2 bases; bases outside gene matches: 5. The CDR3 DNA follows: TGTGCCAGCAGCCGTATGGGACTAGCCTACAATGAGCAGTTCTTC. It yields the protein CASSRMGLAYNEQFF. Looking up the rest from reference TRBV7-2 and TRBJ2-1 gives the full variable domain: GAGVSQSPSNKVTEKGKDVELRCDPISGHTALYWYRQSLGQGLEFLIYFQGNSAPDKSGLPSDRFSAERTGGSVSTLTIQRTQQEDSAVYLCASSRMGLAYNEQFFGPGTRLTVL.

This CDR3 is CASSVASGLPYNEQFF. The CDR3, as DNA: TGTGCCAGCAGCGTAGCTTCGGGGTTACCCTACAATGAGCAGTTCTTC. V and J are TRBV9 and TRBJ2-1, with D tentatively TRBD2 (5 bases). Trimming shortened V by 0 bases and J by 2 bases, and 12 bases separated the two germline ends. The V gene's germline CDR1 is SGDLS and CDR2 YYNGEE. CDR3 size: 16 residues. The full variable domain, its missing parts supplied by reference TRBV9 and TRBJ2-1, is DSGVTQTPKHLITATGQRVTLRCSPRSGDLSVYWYQQSLDQGLQFLIQYYNGEERAKGNILERFSAQQFPDLHSELNLSSLELGDSALYFCASSVASGLPYNEQFFGPGTRLTVL.

The CDR3 DNA sequence: TGCGCCAGCAGCTTGGAGGGGGCCCCCCGGGAGACCCAGTACTTC. It codes for CASSLEGAPRETQYF. This chain connects TRBV5-1 to TRBJ2-5, with TRBD1 identical over 7 bases. V trimming: 0 bases; J trimming: 5 bases; junction bases outside the gene matches: 7. The CDR3 contains 15 residues. CDR1 is SGHRS and CDR2 is YFSETQ in the germline V gene.

The rearrangement links TRBV5-1 to TRBJ2-1; 8 nucleotides line up with TRBD2. Germline CDR1 is SGHRS and CDR2 is YFSETQ. The CDR3 contains 17 residues. Trimming took 0 bases from V and 6 from J; bases not matched to a gene: 11. As DNA, the CDR3 is TGCGCCAGCAGCTTGGGATCAATAGCGGGAATTGCCAATGAGCAGTTCTTC. Protein sequence: CASSLGSIAGIANEQFF.

V gene TRBV11-2 combines with J gene TRBJ2-7, with D maybe TRBD1 (5 bases). Germline V gene sequence: CDR1 SGHAT, CDR2 FQNNGV. The CDR3 length is 15 residues. V shed 4 bases and J shed 3 bases, with 16 bases lying between them. CDR3 coding DNA: TGTGCCAGCAGCTGGGGCGTCGGTTTGGGCTACGAGCAGTACTTC. It is translated as CASSWGVGLGYEQYF. The complete variable domain, with remaining parts taken from reference TRBV11-2 and TRBJ2-7, reads EAGVAQSPRYKIIEKRQSVAFWCNPISGHATLYWYQQILGQGPKLLIQFQNNGVVDDSQLPKDRFSAERLKGVDSTLKIQPAKLEDSAVYLCASSWGVGLGYEQYFGPGTRLTVT.

In its sample, this clone was seen a few times. V usage is TRBV7-9 and J usage is TRBJ1-2; D is possibly TRBD1 (6 bases). The CDR3 runs to 14 residues. The germline V gene encodes CDR1 SEHNR and CDR2 FQNEAQ (reference sequence). Trimming shortened V by 4 bases and J by 4 bases, and 13 bases separated the two germline ends. The CDR3 sequence is CASSSTAGAYGYTF. CDR3 nucleotide sequence: TGTGCCAGCAGCTCCACCGCGGGGGCCTATGGCTACACCTTC.

This clone was counted a few times. This chain uses TRBV7-9 with TRBJ2-1; 8 positions match TRBD2. Trimming at V came to 2 bases and at J to 5 bases, leaving 11 bases not matched to a gene. CDR3 length: 17 residues. Germline CDR1 is SEHNR and CDR2 is FQNEAQ (reference sequence). The CDR3 sequence is CASSLLSGGPRNNEQFF. The DNA of the CDR3 is TGTGCCAGCAGCTTATTAAGCGGGGGCCCGAGGAACAATGAGCAGTTCTTC.

V is TRBV7-2 and J is TRBJ2-3; perhaps TRBD2 as D (6 bases). The CDR3 has 13 residues. CDR1 is SGHTA, CDR2 FQGNSA, per germline. Trimming cost V 9 bases and J 0 bases, with 10 bases left between them. The CDR3 DNA reads TGTGCCAGTCGGAGGGACAGCACAGATACGCAGTATTTT. Its protein product is CASRRDSTDTQYF.

This clone came up a few times. The chain has TRBV25-1 and TRBJ1-1; the D gene is possibly TRBD1 (5 bases). This CDR3 is 16 amino acids long. CDR1 and CDR2 from the germline V gene are MGHDK and SYGVNS. V was trimmed by 4 bases and J by 1 base, leaving 16 bases between them. The CDR3 nucleotides read TGTGCCAGCAGTGGGATTCCCGGGACGTCGAACACTGAAGCTTTCTTT. As protein: CASSGIPGTSNTEAFF.

This clone was seen more than once but under ten times. The sample contains more than one DNA sequence encoding this CDR3. The genes are TRBV7-2 and TRBJ2-3; TRBD1 is a possible D gene (5 bases). Looked up from germline, CDR1 is SGHTA and CDR2 is FQGNSA. Trimming took off 0 bases at V and 1 base at J, with 5 bases between the two ends. The CDR3 covers 14 residues. The chain's CDR3 is CASSLARGTDTQYF. In nucleotides, the CDR3 is TGTGCCAGCAGCTTAGCCAGGGGCACAGATACGCAGTATTTT.

The genes are TRBV6-6 and TRBJ1-6; D unresolved. The ends were cut back, 2 bases at V and 9 bases at J, with 14 bases in the middle. Per germline, CDR1 MNHNY and CDR2 SVGAGI (reference sequence). The CDR3 is 15 residues long. The CDR3 region is CASSYRGDGISPLHF. Here the CDR3 DNA reads TGTGCCAGCAGTTACCGGGGTGACGGGATTTCACCCCTCCACTTT.

This clone was seen a few times. The DNA of the CDR3 is TGTGCCAGCAGCGTTCGGACGGCCAATGAGCAGTTCTTC. It encodes CASSVRTANEQFF. This rearrangement joins TRBV7-9 to TRBJ2-1; unclear D gene. V was trimmed by 5 bases and J by 6 bases, leaving 11 bases between them. Germline V gives CDR1 SEHNR, CDR2 FQNEAQ (reference sequence). The CDR3 has 13 residues.

This chain uses TRBV4-1 with TRBJ2-1, with D possibly being TRBD2 (6 bases). Between the trimmed V and J ends, which lost 6 bases and 10 bases, there was a span of 19 bases. This CDR3 has 14 amino acids. CDR1 is MGHRA, CDR2 YSYEKL, per germline. The CDR3 sequence is CASRLAQRAPEQFF. CDR3 in DNA: TGCGCCAGCAGACTAGCCCAACGAGCACCCGAGCAGTTCTTC.

This clone was picked up a small number of times. The chain recombines TRBV5-1 with TRBJ2-4, with 7 bases lining up with TRBD2. From germline, CDR1 is SGHRS and CDR2 YFSETQ. The J segment lost 5 bases and the V segment lost 0 bases, leaving 8 bases of the junction unmatched. The CDR3 runs to 16 residues. Here the CDR3 DNA reads TGCGCCAGCAGCTTGGCCTTGGGAGGGGCGGAAAACATTCAGTACTTC. Its protein is CASSLALGGAENIQYF.

This clone was detected a few times. The chain links TRBV4-1 to TRBJ2-5; D is unclear. The V end was cut by 2 bases, the J end by 0 bases, with 10 bases between. CDR1 MGHRA and CDR2 YSYEKL come from the germline V gene. The length of the CDR3 is 15 residues. The CDR3 DNA is TGCGCCAGCAGCCAAACGAAGGTGTACCAAGAGACCCAGTACTTC. Amino acids: CASSQTKVYQETQYF.

The table lists this clone with a few counts. The chain uses TRBV6-6 and TRBJ1-5, with TRBD1 identical over 9 bases. CDR1 and CDR2 from the germline V gene are MNHNY and SVGAGI (reference sequence). The ends lost 7 bases at V and 9 bases at J; junction bases unmatched: 7. The length of the CDR3 is 13 residues. CDR3 amino acids: CASTRQGERPQHF. The CDR3 DNA follows: TGTGCCAGCACCAGACAGGGGGAGCGGCCCCAGCATTTT.

This clone appeared a single time. This chain's CDR3 is CASSQDRRDPVTDTQYF. Written as DNA, the CDR3 is TGCGCCAGCAGCCAAGATCGGAGGGACCCCGTCACAGATACGCAGTATTTT. This sequence joins TRBV4-1 and TRBJ2-3, with D possibly being TRBD2 (6 bases). The CDR3 extends over 17 amino acids. Germline loops: CDR1 MGHRA, CDR2 YSYEKL. Trimming shortened V by 0 bases and J by 2 bases, and 15 bases separated the two germline ends.

This clone was detected a few times. The V gene is TRBV4-2, the J gene TRBJ2-3; D uncertain. CDR3 length equals 14 residues. Per germline, CDR1 LGHNA and CDR2 YNFKEQ. V shed 2 bases and J shed 6 bases, with 12 bases lying between them. CDR3 residues: CASSQPLEWDTQYF. The CDR3 nucleotides read TGTGCCAGCAGCCAACCTTTAGAATGGGATACGCAGTATTTT.

This clone appeared a few times. This rearrangement joins TRBV13 to TRBJ1-2, with 10 bases identical to TRBD1. Germline V gives CDR1 PRHDT, CDR2 FYEKMQ (reference sequence). The CDR3 contains 14 residues. J gave up 6 bases and V 5 bases, and 6 bases lay outside the gene matches. The CDR3 coding sequence is TGTGCCAGCAGCCTTGACAGGGGGCTAGATGGCTACACCTTC. Protein sequence: CASSLDRGLDGYTF.

The sample holds a few counts of this clone. The chain links TRBV30 to TRBJ1-6; tentative D call: TRBD1 (6 bases). Germline assignment: CDR1 GTSNPN and CDR2 SVGIG (reference sequence). Trimming removed 4 bases at V and 10 bases at J, with 11 bases between. CDR3 length: 12 residues. CDR3 DNA sequence: TGTGCCTGGACTGAAGGGGGATCACCCCTCCACTTT. Translation: CAWTEGGSPLHF.

The V gene is TRBV5-1, the J gene TRBJ2-5, with TRBD2 as a possible D gene (5 bases). This CDR3 is built from 13 residues. V lost 5 bases, J lost 4 bases, and 12 bases lay in between. In germline, CDR1 is SGHRS, CDR2 YFSETQ. This CDR3 is CASSTLSGETQYF. CDR3 sequence (DNA): TGCGCCAGCAGTACACTGAGCGGAGAGACCCAGTACTTC.

The chain combines TRBV6-5 with TRBJ1-1; D is possibly TRBD1 (5 bases). V lost 7 bases and J lost 1, with 13 bases in between. The germline V gene encodes CDR1 MNHEY and CDR2 SVGAGI. The CDR3 has 14 residues. The CDR3 DNA reads as TGTGCCAGCAACCCGCCCGGGGGGAACACTGAAGCTTTCTTT. The encoded protein is CASNPPGGNTEAFF.

On this clone itself: The junction shows a germline mismatch at one end, possibly a read error. This sequence joins TRBV7-7 and TRBJ2-5; 7 bases are shared with TRBD1. Germline values: CDR1 SSHAT, CDR2 FNYEAQ (reference sequence). This CDR3 is built from 14 residues. DNA for the CDR3: TGTGCTAGCAGCCCTACAGGGGCCTCGGAGACCCAGTACTTC. This codes for CASSPTGASETQYF.

Only a few counts were recorded for this clone. The genes are TRBV7-2 and TRBJ1-5; perhaps TRBD1 as D (6 bases). Germline V gene sequence: CDR1 SGHTA, CDR2 FQGNSA. This CDR3 is 15 amino acids long. V lost 5 bases and J lost 2, with 13 bases in between. The CDR3 DNA sequence: TGTGCCAGCAGCCAAAACGCAGGGGGCAATCAGCCCCAGCATTTT. The encoded protein is CASSQNAGGNQPQHF.

The chain employs TRBV30 and TRBJ2-5; D is undetermined. CDR3 size: 12 residues. CDR1 and CDR2 (germline): GTSNPN, SVGIG (reference sequence). Trimming stripped 5 bases from V and 5 bases from J, with 12 bases between. The CDR3 loop reads CAWGPSVETQYF. CDR3 nucleotide sequence: TGTGCCTGGGGACCCTCGGTGGAGACCCAGTACTTC.